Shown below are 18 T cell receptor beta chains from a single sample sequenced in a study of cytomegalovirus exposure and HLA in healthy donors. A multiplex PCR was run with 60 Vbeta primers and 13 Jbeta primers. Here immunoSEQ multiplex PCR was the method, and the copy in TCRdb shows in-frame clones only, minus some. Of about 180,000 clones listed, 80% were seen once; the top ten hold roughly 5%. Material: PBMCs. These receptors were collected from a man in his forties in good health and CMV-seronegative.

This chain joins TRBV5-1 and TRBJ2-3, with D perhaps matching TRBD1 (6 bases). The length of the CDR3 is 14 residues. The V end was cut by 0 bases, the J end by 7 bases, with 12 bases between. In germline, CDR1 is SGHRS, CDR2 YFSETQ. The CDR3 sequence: CASSLEQGIYTQYF. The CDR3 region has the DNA TGCGCCAGCAGCTTGGAACAGGGAATCTATACGCAGTATTTT. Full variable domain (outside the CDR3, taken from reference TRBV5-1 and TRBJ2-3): KAGVTQTPRYLIKTRGQQVTLSCSPISGHRSVSWYQQTPGQGLQFLFEYFSETQRNKGNFPGRFSGRQFSNSRSEMNVSTLELGDSALYLCASSLEQGIYTQYFGPGTRLTVL.

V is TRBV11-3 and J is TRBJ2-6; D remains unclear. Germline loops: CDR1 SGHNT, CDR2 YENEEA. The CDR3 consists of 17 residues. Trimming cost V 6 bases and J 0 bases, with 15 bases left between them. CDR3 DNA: TGTGCCAGCAGAGGTCAGACCAGGCTCTCTGGGGCCAACGTCCTGACTTTC. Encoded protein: CASRGQTRLSGANVLTF.

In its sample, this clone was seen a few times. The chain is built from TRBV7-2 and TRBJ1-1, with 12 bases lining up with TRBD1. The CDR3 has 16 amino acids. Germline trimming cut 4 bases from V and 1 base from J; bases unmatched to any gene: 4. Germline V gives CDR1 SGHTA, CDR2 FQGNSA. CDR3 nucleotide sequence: TGTGCCAGCAGCTGGGGACAGGGGGCCGGGAACACTGAAGCTTTCTTT. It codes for CASSWGQGAGNTEAFF.

The CDR3 loop reads CASTEWGGGANVLTF. The CDR3 DNA is TGCGCCAGCACCGAATGGGGCGGTGGGGCCAACGTCCTGACTTTC. The chain employs TRBV5-1 and TRBJ2-6; maybe TRBD1 (5 bases). The CDR3 sequence is 15 residues long. V gave up 6 bases and J gave up 3 bases, with 13 bases separating them. CDR1 is SGHRS and CDR2 is YFSETQ in the germline V gene.

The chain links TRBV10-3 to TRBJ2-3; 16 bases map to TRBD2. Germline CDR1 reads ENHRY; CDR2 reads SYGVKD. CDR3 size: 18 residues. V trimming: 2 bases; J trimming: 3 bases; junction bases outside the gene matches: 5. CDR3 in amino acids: CAISEPGLAGGATDTQYF. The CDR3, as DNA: TGTGCCATCAGTGAGCCGGGACTAGCGGGGGGGGCGACAGATACGCAGTATTTT.

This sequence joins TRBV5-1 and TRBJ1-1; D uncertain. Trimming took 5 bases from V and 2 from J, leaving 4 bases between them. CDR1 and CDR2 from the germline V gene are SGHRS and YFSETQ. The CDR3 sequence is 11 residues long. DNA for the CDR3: TGCGCCAGCAGAATAAACACTGAAGCTTTCTTT. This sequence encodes CASRINTEAFF.

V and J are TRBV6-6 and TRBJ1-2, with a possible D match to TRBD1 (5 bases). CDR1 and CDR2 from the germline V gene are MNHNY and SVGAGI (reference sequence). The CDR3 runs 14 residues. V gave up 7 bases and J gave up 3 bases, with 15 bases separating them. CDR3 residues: CASTNDVRDYGYTF. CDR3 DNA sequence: TGTGCCAGCACCAACGACGTCAGGGACTATGGCTACACCTTC.

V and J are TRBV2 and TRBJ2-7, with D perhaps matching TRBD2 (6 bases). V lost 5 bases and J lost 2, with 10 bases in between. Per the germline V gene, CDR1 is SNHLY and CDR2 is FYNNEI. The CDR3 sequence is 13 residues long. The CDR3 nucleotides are TGTGCCAGCAGTCGGGCGGGGCCCTACGAGCAGTACTTC. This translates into CASSRAGPYEQYF.

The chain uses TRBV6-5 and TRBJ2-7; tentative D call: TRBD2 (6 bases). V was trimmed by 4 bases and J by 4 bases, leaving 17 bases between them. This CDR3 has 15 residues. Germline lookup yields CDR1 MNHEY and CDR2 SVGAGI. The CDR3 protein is CASSSGEGRLYEQYF. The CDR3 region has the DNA TGTGCCAGCAGTTCCGGCGAAGGGAGGTTGTACGAGCAGTACTTC.

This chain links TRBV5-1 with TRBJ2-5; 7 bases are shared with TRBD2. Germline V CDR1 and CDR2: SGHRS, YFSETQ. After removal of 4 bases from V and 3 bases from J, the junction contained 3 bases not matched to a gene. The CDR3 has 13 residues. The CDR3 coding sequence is TGCGCCAGCAGCGGCGGACTAGAAGAGACCCAGTACTTC. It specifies CASSGGLEETQYF.

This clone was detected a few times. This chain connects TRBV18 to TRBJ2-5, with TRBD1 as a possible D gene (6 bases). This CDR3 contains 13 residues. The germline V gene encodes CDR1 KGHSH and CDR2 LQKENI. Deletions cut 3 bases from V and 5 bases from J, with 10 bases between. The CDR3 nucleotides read TGTGCCAGCTCACCGGGGCAGGGGGAGACCCAGTACTTC. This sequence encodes CASSPGQGETQYF.

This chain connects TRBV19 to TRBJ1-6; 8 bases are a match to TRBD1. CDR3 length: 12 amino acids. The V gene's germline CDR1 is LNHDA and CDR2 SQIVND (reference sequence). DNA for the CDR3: TGTGCTTCGGGACAGGCGAATTCACCCCTCCACTTT. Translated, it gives CASGQANSPLHF.

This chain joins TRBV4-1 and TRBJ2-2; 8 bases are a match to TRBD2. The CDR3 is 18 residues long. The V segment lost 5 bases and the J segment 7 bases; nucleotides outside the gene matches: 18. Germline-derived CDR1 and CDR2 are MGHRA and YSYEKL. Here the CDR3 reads CASSSRASSGMSYGELFF. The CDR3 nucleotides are TGCGCCAGCAGCTCTCGGGCAAGTAGCGGGATGTCGTACGGGGAGCTGTTTTTT.

The CDR3 loop reads CAWSAGQGSNQPQHF. CDR3 bases: TGTGCCTGGAGTGCGGGACAGGGGAGCAATCAGCCCCAGCATTTT. The chain uses TRBV30 and TRBJ1-5; 10 bases fit TRBD1. The CDR3 extends over 15 amino acids. V was pared by 1 base and J by 1 base, with 1 base of the junction left unmatched. Looked up from germline, CDR1 is GTSNPN and CDR2 is SVGIG (reference sequence).

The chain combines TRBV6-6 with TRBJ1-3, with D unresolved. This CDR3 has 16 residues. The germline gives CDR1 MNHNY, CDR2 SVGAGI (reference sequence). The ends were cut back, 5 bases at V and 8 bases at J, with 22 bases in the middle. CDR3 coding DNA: TGTGCCAGCAGTCAATTAATACACGTCTCCCGGGACACCATATATTTT. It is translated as CASSQLIHVSRDTIYF.

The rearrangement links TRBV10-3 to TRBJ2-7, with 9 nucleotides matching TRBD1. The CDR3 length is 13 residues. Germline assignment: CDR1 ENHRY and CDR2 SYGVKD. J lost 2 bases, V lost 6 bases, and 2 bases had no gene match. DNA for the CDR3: TGTGCCATCAGGGGACAGGGTCCCTACGAGCAGTACTTC. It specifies CAIRGQGPYEQYF.

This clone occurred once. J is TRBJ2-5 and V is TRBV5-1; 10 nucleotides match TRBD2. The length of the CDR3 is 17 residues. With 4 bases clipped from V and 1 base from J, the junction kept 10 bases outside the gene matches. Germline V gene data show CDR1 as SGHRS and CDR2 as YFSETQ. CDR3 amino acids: CASSPRLAGLFQETQYF. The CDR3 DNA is TGCGCCAGCAGCCCGCGACTAGCGGGCTTATTCCAAGAGACCCAGTACTTC. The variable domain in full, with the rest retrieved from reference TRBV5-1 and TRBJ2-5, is KAGVTQTPRYLIKTRGQQVTLSCSPISGHRSVSWYQQTPGQGLQFLFEYFSETQRNKGNFPGRFSGRQFSNSRSEMNVSTLELGDSALYLCASSPRLAGLFQETQYFGPGTRLLVL.

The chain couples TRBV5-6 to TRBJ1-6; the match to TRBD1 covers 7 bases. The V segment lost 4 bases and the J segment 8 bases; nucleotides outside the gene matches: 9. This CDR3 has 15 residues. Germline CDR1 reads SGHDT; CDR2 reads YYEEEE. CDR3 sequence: CASSPSRGAYSPLHF. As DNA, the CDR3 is TGTGCCAGCAGCCCGTCCAGGGGGGCTTATTCACCCCTCCACTTT.